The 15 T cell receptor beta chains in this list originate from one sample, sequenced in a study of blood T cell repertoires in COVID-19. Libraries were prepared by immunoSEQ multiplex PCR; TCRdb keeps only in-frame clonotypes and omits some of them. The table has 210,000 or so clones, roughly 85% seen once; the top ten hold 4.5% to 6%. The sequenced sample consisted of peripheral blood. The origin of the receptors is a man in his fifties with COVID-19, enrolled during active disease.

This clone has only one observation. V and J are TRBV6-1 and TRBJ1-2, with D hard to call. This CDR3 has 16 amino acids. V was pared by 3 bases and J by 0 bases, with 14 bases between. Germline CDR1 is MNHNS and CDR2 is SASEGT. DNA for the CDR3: TGTGCCAGCAGTGAGTTGATTACATCAGCTAACTATGGCTACACCTTC. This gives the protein CASSELITSANYGYTF.

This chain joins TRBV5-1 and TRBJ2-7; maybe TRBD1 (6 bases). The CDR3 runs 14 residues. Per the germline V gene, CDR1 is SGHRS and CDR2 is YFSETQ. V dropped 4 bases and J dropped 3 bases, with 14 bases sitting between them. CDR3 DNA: TGCGCCAGCAGCCCGAGGGACACCAACTACGAGCAGTACTTC. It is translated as CASSPRDTNYEQYF.

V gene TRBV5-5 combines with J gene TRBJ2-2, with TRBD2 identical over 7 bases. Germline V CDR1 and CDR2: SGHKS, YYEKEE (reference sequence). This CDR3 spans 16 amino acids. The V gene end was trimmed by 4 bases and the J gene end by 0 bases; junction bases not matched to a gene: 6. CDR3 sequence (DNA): TGTGCCAGCAGCCCCCTGGGAGGGACGAACACCGGGGAGCTGTTTTTT. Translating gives CASSPLGGTNTGELFF.

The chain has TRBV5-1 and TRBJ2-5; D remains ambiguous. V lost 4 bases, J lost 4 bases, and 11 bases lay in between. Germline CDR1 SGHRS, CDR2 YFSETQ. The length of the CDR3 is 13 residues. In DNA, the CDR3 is TGCGCCAGCAGCGCTCTAGTTGGAGAGACCCAGTACTTC. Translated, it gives CASSALVGETQYF. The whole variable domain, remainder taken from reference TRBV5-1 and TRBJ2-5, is KAGVTQTPRYLIKTRGQQVTLSCSPISGHRSVSWYQQTPGQGLQFLFEYFSETQRNKGNFPGRFSGRQFSNSRSEMNVSTLELGDSALYLCASSALVGETQYFGPGTRLLVL.

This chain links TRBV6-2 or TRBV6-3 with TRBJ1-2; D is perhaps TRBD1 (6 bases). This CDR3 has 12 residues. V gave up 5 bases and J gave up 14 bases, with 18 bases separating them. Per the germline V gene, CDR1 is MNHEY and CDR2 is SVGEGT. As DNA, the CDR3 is TGTGCCAGCAGTGCCCGGGACACTTCAGAAACCTTC. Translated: CASSARDTSETF.

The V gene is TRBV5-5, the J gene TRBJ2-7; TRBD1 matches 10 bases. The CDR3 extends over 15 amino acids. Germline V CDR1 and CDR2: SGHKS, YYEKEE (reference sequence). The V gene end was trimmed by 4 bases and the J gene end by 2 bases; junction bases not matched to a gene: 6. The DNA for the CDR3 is TGTGCCAGCAGCGATTCCGGGACAGGGGCCTACGAGCAGTACTTC. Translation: CASSDSGTGAYEQYF.

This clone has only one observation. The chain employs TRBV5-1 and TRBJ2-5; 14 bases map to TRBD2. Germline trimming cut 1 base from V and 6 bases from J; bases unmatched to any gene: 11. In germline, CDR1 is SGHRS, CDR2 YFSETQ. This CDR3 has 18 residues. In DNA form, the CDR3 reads TGCGCCAGCAGCTTGACCATCAGGACTAGCGGGGGGTGGAAGACCCAGTACTTC. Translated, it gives CASSLTIRTSGGWKTQYF.

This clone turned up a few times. CDR3 nucleotide sequence: TGTGCCAGCAGCTTGGTCCCTACAGGGAACACTGAAGCTTTCTTT. This sequence encodes CASSLVPTGNTEAFF. This chain uses TRBV5-4 with TRBJ1-1; the D gene is possibly TRBD1 (5 bases). Between the trimmed V and J ends, which lost 0 bases and 1 base, there was a span of 10 bases. This CDR3 has 15 amino acids. Germline V gene sequence: CDR1 SGHNT, CDR2 YYREEE (reference sequence). The variable domain in full, with the rest retrieved from reference TRBV5-4 and TRBJ1-1, is ETGVTQSPTHLIKTRGQQVTLRCSSQSGHNTVSWYQQALGQGPQFIFQYYREEENGRGNFPPRFSGLQFPNYSSELNVNALELDDSALYLCASSLVPTGNTEAFFGQGTRLTVV.

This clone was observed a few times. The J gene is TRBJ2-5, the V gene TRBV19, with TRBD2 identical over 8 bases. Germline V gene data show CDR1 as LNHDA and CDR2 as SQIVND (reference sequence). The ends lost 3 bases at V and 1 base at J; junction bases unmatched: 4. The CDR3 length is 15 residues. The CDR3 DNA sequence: TGTGCCAGTAGTATTTATCTAGCGGGCCAAGAGACCCAGTACTTC. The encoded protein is CASSIYLAGQETQYF.

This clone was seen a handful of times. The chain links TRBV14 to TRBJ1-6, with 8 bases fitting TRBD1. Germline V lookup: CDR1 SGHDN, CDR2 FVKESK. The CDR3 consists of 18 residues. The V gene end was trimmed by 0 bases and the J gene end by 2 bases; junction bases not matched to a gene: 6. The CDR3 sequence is CASSQDSRGHTYNSPLHF. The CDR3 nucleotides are TGTGCCAGCAGCCAAGATTCCAGGGGGCACACCTATAATTCACCCCTCCACTTT.

CDR3 sequence: CASSWTGLVSDTQYF. The DNA of the CDR3 is TGCGCCAGCAGCTGGACGGGACTAGTTTCGGATACGCAGTATTTT. The V call is TRBV5-1, the J call TRBJ2-3; 8 positions match TRBD2. The CDR3 is made up of 15 amino acids. Germline CDR1 and CDR2: SGHRS and YFSETQ. Trimming took 3 bases from V and 6 from J; bases not matched to a gene: 9.

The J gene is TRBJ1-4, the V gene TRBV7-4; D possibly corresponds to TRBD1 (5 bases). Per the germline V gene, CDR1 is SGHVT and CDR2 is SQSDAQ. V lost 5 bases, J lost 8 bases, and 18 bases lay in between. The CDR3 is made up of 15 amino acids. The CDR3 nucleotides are TGTGCCAGCAGCACCGCCGAGGAAAAGGGGGAAAAACTGTTTTTT. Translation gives CASSTAEEKGEKLFF.

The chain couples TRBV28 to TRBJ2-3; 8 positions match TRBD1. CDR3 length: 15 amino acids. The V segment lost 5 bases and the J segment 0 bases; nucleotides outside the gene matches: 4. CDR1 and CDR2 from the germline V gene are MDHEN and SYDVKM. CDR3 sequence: CASSTWTGSTDTQYF. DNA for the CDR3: TGTGCCAGCAGTACCTGGACAGGGAGCACAGATACGCAGTATTTT. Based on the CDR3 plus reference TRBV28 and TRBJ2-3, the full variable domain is DVKVTQSSRYLVKRTGEKVFLECVQDMDHENMFWYRQDPGLGLRLIYFSYDVKMKEKGDIPEGYSVSREKKERFSLILESASTNQTSMYLCASSTWTGSTDTQYFGPGTRLTVL.

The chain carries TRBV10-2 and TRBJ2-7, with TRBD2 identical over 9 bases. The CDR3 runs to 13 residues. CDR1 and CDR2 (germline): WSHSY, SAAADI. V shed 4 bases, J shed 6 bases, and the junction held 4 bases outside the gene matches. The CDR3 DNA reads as TGCGCCAGCAGTGTTCTAGCGGGGATCGAGCAGTACTTC. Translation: CASSVLAGIEQYF.

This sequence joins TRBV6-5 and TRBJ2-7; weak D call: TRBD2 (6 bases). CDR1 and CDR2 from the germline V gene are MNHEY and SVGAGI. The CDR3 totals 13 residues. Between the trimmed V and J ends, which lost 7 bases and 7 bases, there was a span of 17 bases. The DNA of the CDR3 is TGTGCCAGCAAACCAGGGACTTCTCGGGAGCAGTACTTC. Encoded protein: CASKPGTSREQYF.